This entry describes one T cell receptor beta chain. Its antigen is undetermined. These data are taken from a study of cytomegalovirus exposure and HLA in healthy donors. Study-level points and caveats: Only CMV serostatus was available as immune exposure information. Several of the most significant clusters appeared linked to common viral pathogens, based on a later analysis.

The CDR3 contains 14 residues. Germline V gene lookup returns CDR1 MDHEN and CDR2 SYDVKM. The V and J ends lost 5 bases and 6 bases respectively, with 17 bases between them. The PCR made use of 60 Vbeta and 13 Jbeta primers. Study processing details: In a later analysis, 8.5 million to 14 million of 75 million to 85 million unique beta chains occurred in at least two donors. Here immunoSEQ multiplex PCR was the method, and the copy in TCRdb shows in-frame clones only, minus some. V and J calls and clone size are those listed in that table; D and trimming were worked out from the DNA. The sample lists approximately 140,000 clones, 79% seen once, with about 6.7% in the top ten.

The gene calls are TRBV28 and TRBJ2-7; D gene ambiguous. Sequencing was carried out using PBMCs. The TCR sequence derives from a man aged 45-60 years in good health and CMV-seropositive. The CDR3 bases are TGTGCCAGCAGTCCGGCGACTGAGCTGGGCGAGCAGTACTTC. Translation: CASSPATELGEQYF.